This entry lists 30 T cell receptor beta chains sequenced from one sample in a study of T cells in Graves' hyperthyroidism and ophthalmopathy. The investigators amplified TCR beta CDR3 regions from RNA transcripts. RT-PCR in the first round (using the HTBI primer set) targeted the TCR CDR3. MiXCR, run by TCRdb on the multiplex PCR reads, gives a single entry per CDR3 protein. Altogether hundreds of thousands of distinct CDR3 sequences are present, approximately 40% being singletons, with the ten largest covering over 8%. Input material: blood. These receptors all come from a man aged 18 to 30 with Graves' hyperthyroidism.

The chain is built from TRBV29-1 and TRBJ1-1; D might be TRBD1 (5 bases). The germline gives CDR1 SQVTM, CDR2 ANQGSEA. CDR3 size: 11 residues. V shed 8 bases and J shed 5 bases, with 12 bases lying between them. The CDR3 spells CSQGYRTEAFF. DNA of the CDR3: TGCAGCCAAGGGTACAGGACTGAAGCTTTCTTT. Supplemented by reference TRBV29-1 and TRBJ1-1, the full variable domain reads SAVISQKPSRDICQRGTSLTIQCQVDSQVTMMFWYRQQPGQSLTLIATANQGSEATYESGFVIDKFPISRPNLTFSTLTVSNMSPEDSSIYLCSQGYRTEAFFGQGTRLTVV.

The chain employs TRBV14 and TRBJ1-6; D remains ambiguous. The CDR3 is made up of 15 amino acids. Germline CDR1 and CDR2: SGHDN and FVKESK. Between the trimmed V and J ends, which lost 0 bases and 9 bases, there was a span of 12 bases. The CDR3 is CASSQEGGRSSPLHF. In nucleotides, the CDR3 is TGTGCCAGCAGCCAAGAGGGAGGGAGGAGTTCACCCCTCCACTTT.

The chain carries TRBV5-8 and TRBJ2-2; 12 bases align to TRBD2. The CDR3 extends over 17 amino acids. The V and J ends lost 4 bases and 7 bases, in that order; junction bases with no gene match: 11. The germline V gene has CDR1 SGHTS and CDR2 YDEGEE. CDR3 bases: TGTGCCAGCAGCCCTAGGATGACTAGCGGGAGAATCGGGGAGCTGTTTTTT. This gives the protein CASSPRMTSGRIGELFF.

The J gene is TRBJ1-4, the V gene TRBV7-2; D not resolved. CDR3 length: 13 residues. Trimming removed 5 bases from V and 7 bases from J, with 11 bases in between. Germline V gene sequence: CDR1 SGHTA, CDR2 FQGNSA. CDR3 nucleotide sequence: TGTGCCAGCAGCCCCCGGACTCGTGAAAAACTGTTTTTT. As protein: CASSPRTREKLFF.

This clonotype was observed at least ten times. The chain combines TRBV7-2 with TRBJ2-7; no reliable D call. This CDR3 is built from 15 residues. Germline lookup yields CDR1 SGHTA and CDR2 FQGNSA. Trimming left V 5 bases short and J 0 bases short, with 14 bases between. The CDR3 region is CASSRTDSSSYEQYF. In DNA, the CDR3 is TGTGCCAGCAGCCGCACAGATTCGAGCTCCTACGAGCAGTACTTC.

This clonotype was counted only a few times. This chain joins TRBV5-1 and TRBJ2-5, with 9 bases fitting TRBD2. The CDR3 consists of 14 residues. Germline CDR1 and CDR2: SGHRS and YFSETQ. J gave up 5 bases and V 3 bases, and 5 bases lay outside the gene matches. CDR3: CASSSPSGAETQYF. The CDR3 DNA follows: TGCGCCAGCAGCTCCCCTAGCGGGGCGGAGACCCAGTACTTC.

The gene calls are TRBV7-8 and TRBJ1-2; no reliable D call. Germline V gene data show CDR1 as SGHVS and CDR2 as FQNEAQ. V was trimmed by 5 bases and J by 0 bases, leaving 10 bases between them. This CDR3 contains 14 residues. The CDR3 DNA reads TGTGCCAGCAGCCCCCTGTCAGCTAACTATGGCTACACCTTC. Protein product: CASSPLSANYGYTF.

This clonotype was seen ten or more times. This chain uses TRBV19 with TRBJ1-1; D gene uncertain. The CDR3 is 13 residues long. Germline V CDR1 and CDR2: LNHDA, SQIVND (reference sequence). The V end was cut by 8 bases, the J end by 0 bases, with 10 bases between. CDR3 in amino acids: CASEEGLNTEAFF. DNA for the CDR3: TGTGCCAGTGAGGAAGGATTGAACACTGAAGCTTTCTTT.

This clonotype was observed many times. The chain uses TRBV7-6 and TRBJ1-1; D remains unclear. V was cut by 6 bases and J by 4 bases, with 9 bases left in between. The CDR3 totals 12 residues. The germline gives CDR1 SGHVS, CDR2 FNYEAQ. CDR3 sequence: CASSSTATEAFF. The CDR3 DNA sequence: TGTGCCAGCAGTTCCACCGCCACTGAAGCTTTCTTT.

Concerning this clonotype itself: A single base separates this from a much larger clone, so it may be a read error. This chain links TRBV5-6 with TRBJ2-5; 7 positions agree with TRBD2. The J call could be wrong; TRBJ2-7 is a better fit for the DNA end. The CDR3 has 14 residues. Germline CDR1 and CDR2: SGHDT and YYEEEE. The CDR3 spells CASGSSSGFYEQYF. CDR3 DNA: TGTGCCAGCGGCTCCTCTAGCGGTTTCTACGAGCAGTACTTC.

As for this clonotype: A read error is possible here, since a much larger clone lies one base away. CDR3 residues: CSASGQNTEAFF. The CDR3 DNA reads as TGCAGCGCCTCGGGACAGAACACTGAAGCTTTCTTT. The chain is built from TRBV29-1 and TRBJ1-1; TRBD1 is a possible D gene (6 bases). Trimming pared 7 bases from V and 1 base from J, leaving 10 bases between. CDR1 and CDR2 (germline): SQVTM, ANQGSEA. CDR3 length: 12 amino acids.

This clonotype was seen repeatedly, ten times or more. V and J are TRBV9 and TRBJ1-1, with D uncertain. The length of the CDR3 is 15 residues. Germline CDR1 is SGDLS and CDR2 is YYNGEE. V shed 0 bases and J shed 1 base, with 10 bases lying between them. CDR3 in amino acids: CASSVGVGSNTEAFF. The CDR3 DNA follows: TGTGCCAGCAGCGTAGGGGTAGGGTCGAACACTGAAGCTTTCTTT.

The CDR3 is CSLSGRTEAFF. The CDR3 DNA sequence: TGCAGTTTATCGGGAAGGACTGAAGCTTTCTTT. The chain links TRBV29-1 to TRBJ1-1; D is ambiguous. CDR3 length: 11 residues. Germline-derived CDR1 and CDR2 are SQVTM and ANQGSEA.

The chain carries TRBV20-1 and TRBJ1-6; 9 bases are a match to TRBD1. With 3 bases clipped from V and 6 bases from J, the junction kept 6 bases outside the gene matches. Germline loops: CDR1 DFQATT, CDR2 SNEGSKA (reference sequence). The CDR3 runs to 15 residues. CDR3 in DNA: TGCAGTGCTAGTGGGACAGGGCGGAGTAATTCACCCCTCCACTTT. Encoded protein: CSASGTGRSNSPLHF.

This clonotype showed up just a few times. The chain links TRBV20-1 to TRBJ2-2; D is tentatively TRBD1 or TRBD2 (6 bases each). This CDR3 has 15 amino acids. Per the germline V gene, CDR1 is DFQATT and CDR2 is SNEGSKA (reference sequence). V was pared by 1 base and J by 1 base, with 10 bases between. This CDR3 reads CSARVGGRNTGELFF. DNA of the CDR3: TGCAGTGCTAGAGTAGGGGGGCGGAACACCGGGGAGCTGTTTTTT.

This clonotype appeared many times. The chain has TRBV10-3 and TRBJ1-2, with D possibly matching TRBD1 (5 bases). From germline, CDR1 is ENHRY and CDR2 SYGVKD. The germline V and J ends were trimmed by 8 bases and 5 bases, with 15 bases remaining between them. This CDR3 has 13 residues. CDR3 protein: CAISLGAAYGYTF. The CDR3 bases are TGTGCCATCTCCCTTGGGGCTGCTTATGGCTACACCTTC.

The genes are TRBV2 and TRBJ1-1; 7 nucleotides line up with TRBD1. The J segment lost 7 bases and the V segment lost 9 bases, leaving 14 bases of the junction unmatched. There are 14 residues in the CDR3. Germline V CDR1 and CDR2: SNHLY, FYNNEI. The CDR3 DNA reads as TGTGCCAGTTCGGGACAGATAACTTGGGGTGAAGCTTTCTTT. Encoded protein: CASSGQITWGEAFF.

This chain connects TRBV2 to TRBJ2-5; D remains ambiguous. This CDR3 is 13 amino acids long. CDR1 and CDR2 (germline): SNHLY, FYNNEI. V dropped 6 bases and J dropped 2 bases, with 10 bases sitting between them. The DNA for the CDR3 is TGTGCCAGCAGGGCCGGAACACAAGAGACCCAGTACTTC. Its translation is CASRAGTQETQYF.

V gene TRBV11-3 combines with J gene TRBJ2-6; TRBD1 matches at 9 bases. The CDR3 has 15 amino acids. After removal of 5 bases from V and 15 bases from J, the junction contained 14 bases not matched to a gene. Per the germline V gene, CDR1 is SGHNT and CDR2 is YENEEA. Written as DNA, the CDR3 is TGTGCCAGCAGCCAACGAGGACAGGGGCTTGCCCCCCTGACTTTC. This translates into CASSQRGQGLAPLTF.

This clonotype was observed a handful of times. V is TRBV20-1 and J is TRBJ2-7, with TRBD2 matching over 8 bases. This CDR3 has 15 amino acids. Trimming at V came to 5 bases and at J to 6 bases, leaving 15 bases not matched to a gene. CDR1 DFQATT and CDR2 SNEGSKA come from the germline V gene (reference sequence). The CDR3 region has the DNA TGCAGTGCTCCCTTTAGCGGGATCCCCCGATCCGAGCAGTACTTC. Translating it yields CSAPFSGIPRSEQYF.

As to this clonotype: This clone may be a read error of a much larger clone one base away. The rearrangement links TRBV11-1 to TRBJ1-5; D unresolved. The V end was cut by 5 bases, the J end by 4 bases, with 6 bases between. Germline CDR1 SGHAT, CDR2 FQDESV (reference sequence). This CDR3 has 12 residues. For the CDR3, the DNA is TGTGCCAGCAGCCCCACTAATCAGCCCCAGCATTTT. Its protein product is CASSPTNQPQHF.

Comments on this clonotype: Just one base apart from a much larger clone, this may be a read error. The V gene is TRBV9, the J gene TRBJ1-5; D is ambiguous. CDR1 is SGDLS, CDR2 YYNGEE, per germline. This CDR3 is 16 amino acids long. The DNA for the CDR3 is TGTGCCGGCAGCGTAGTCGTCAGGCCACTCAATCAGCCCCAGCATTTT. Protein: CAGSVVVRPLNQPQHF.

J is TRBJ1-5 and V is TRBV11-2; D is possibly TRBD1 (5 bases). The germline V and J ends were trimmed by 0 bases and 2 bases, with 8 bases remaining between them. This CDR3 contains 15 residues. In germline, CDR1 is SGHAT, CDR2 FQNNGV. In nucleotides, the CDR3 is TGTGCCAGCAGCTTAGAGCCAGGGCGCAATCAGCCCCAGCATTTT. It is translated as CASSLEPGRNQPQHF.

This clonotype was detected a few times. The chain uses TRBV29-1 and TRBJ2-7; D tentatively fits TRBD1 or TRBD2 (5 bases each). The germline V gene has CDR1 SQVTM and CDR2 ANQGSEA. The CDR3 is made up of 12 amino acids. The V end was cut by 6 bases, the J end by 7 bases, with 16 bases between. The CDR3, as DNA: TGCAGCGTGACCTTGGGGCCGGGGGAGCAGTACTTC. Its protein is CSVTLGPGEQYF.

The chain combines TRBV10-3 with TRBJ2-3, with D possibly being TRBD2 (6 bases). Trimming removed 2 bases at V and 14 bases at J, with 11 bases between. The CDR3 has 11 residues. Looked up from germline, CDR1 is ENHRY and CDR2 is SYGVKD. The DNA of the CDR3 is TGTGCCATCAGTGAGAAGGAGGGCGCGTATTTT. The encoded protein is CAISEKEGAYF.

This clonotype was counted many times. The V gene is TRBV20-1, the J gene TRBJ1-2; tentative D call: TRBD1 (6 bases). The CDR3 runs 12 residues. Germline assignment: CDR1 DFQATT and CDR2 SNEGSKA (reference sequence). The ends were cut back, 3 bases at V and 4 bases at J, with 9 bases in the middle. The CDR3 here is CSARDSAYGYTF. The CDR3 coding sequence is TGCAGTGCTAGGGACAGCGCCTATGGCTACACCTTC.

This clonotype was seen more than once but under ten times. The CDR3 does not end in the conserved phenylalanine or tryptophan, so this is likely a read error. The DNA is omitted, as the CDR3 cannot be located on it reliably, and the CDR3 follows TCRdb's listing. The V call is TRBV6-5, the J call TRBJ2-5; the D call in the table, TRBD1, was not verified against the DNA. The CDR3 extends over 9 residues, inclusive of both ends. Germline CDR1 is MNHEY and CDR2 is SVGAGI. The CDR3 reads CASSYSRGD.

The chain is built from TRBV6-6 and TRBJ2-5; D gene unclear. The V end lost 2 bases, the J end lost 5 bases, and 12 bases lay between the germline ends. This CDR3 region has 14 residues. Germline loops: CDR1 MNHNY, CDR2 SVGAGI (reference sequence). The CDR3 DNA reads TGTGCCAGCAGTTACAGAGGTATCGGGGAGACCCAGTACTTC. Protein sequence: CASSYRGIGETQYF.

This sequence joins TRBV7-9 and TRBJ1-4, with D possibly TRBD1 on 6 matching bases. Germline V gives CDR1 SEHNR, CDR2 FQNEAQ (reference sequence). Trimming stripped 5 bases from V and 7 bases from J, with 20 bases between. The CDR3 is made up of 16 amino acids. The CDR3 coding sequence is TGTGCCAGCAGCCCTCGGAGGGGGGATACGGGTGAAAAACTGTTTTTT. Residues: CASSPRRGDTGEKLFF.

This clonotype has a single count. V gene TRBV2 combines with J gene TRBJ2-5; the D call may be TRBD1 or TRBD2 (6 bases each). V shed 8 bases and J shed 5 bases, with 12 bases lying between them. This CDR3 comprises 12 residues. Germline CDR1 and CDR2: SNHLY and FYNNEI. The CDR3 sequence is CASGKGGETQYF. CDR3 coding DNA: TGTGCCAGCGGTAAAGGGGGGGAGACCCAGTACTTC.